The table lists the clone carrying this TCR beta chain with a few counts. Its antigen is unknown. Authors of the study amplified TCR beta CDR3 regions from RNA transcripts. HTBI primers drove first-round RT-PCR of the TCR CDR3. In TCRdb, the multiplex PCR reads were re-called with MiXCR into one record per CDR3 protein. The sample lists fewer than 450,000 distinct CDR3 sequences, about a sixth occurring once. This entry comes from a study of T cells in Graves' hyperthyroidism and ophthalmopathy. Study-wide context: Any treatment followed the collection of peripheral blood at initial diagnosis. General study findings and limits: Separating ophthalmopathy from stable hyperthyroidism was achieved by a 13 V-J model.

Patients with uncontrolled infections, other autoimmune diseases, pregnancy or lactation were excluded. Diagnoses were established using clinical symptoms, serum thyroxine and TRAb, thyroid ultrasound and orbital computed tomography. This CDR3 is 13 amino acids long. CDR1 PRHDT and CDR2 FYEKMQ come from the germline V gene (reference sequence). V was shortened by 1 base and J by 8 bases, with 10 bases between the two germline ends. The chain carries TRBV13 and TRBJ2-3; tentatively, D is TRBD2 (6 bases). The TCR was taken from a woman in her 30s with Graves' hyperthyroidism that later progressed to Graves' ophthalmopathy. What was sequenced was blood. CDR3 DNA sequence: TGTGCCAGCAGCTTAGATTCGGGACTTACGCAGTATTTT. Amino acid sequence: CASSLDSGLTQYF.